Below are 32 T cell receptor beta chains sequenced from a single sample in a study of shared clonotypes between healthy human individuals. Here immunoSEQ multiplex PCR was the method, and the copy in TCRdb shows in-frame clones only, minus some. The repertoire holds fewer than 2.5 million clones, with over 85% as singletons. Sequencing was performed on naive CD4+ T cells from PBMCs. The subset is: CD45RA+ positively selected. All receptors come from a man younger than 35 in good health. Some clones in this sample may be carry-over from other donors' samples.

This chain uses TRBV4-2 with TRBJ1-1, with 7 bases matching TRBD1. The germline gives CDR1 LGHNA, CDR2 YNFKEQ. The CDR3 loop spans 17 amino acids. V lost 1 base to trimming and J lost 0 bases; unmatched junction nucleotides: 8. Written as DNA, the CDR3 is TGTGCCAGCAGCCAAGGACATGGACAGGTAATGAACACTGAAGCTTTCTTT. This sequence encodes CASSQGHGQVMNTEAFF.

The chain carries TRBV29-1 and TRBJ2-1; possibly TRBD1 for D (5 bases). Germline V gene data show CDR1 as SQVTM and CDR2 as ANQGSEA. The length of the CDR3 is 14 residues. Trimming left V 8 bases short and J 0 bases short, with 14 bases between. The CDR3 loop reads CSSVGLSSYNEQFF. CDR3 sequence (DNA): TGCAGCTCCGTGGGGCTAAGCTCCTACAATGAGCAGTTCTTC.

The chain uses TRBV28 and TRBJ2-6; D possibly corresponds to TRBD1 (6 bases). V shed 5 bases and J shed 3 bases, with 8 bases lying between them. The CDR3 has 14 residues. Germline CDR1 reads MDHEN; CDR2 reads SYDVKM. The CDR3 is CASSTGRGANVLTF. The CDR3 DNA is TGTGCCAGCAGTACAGGGCGTGGGGCCAACGTCCTGACTTTC.

This rearrangement joins TRBV5-1 to TRBJ2-7; tentative D call: TRBD1 (5 bases). The CDR3 covers 13 residues. The V end was cut by 2 bases, the J end by 5 bases, with 11 bases between. The germline gives CDR1 SGHRS, CDR2 YFSETQ. This CDR3 is CASSFQGKDEQYF. CDR3 DNA: TGCGCCAGCAGCTTCCAGGGTAAGGACGAGCAGTACTTC.

This CDR3 reads CSAPGDVANGYTF. CDR3 bases: TGCAGCGCCCCCGGAGACGTTGCCAATGGCTACACCTTC. The V and J genes are TRBV29-1 and TRBJ1-2, with D unclear. Germline V gives CDR1 SQVTM, CDR2 ANQGSEA. There are 13 residues in the CDR3. Trimming cost V 7 bases and J 6 bases, with 18 bases left between them.

CDR3 loop: CASSTLVLYGYTF. DNA of the CDR3: TGTGCCAGCAGTACCCTGGTTTTATATGGCTACACCTTC. The J gene is TRBJ1-2, the V gene TRBV28, with D hard to call. The CDR3 extends over 13 amino acids. Trimming stripped 5 bases from V and 5 bases from J, with 12 bases between. Germline CDR1 and CDR2: MDHEN and SYDVKM.

Note on this clone: Distinct nucleotide sequences in the sample also encode this CDR3. The V call is TRBV27, the J call TRBJ2-2; no firm D call. This CDR3 contains 12 residues. V was shortened by 3 bases and J by 6 bases, with 5 bases between the two germline ends. CDR1 and CDR2 (germline): MNHEY, SMNVEV (reference sequence). The CDR3 region is CASSFISGELFF. The CDR3 nucleotides are TGTGCCAGCAGTTTTATCTCCGGGGAGCTGTTTTTT.

This rearrangement joins TRBV28 to TRBJ1-1; D remains ambiguous. The V and J ends lost 5 bases and 3 bases respectively, with 13 bases between them. Germline V lookup: CDR1 MDHEN, CDR2 SYDVKM. The CDR3 length is 14 residues. This CDR3 is CASSLPGAHTEAFF. The CDR3 DNA follows: TGTGCCAGCAGTCTCCCCGGAGCCCACACTGAAGCTTTCTTT. Variable domain in full (rest from reference TRBV28 and TRBJ1-1): DVKVTQSSRYLVKRTGEKVFLECVQDMDHENMFWYRQDPGLGLRLIYFSYDVKMKEKGDIPEGYSVSREKKERFSLILESASTNQTSMYLCASSLPGAHTEAFFGQGTRLTVV.

Comment on this clone: The junction shows a germline mismatch at one end, possibly a read error. The chain couples TRBV19 to TRBJ1-2, with D hard to call. Germline-derived CDR1 and CDR2 are LNHDA and SQIVND (reference sequence). The CDR3 loop spans 13 amino acids. CDR3 DNA sequence: TGTGCCAGTAGCTGGTGTCGGGTCCTCCAGATTCCCTTC. Its protein product is CASSWCRVLQIPF. Full variable domain (missing parts from reference TRBV19 and TRBJ1-2): DGGITQSPKYLFRKEGQNVTLSCEQNLNHDAMYWYRQDPGQGLRLIYYSQIVNDFQKGDIAEGYSVSREKKESFPLTVTSAQKNPTAFYLCASSWCRVLQIPFGSGTRLTVV.

This clone was picked up one time. This chain connects TRBV7-3 to TRBJ2-7, with 11 bases matching TRBD2. V trimming: 0 bases; J trimming: 6 bases; junction bases outside the gene matches: 7. Germline CDR1 and CDR2: SGHTA and FQGTGA. The length of the CDR3 is 16 residues. In DNA form, the CDR3 reads TGTGCCAGCAGCTTAACAGGTAGCGGGAGGGCCGCCGAGCAGTACTTC. Translation: CASSLTGSGRAAEQYF.

The chain uses TRBV14 and TRBJ2-7; 8 bases are a match to TRBD1. This CDR3 comprises 17 residues. V was clipped by 0 bases and J by 7 bases; unmatched bases: 14. Germline V gives CDR1 SGHDN, CDR2 FVKESK. The CDR3 reads CASSQDVRQGASGEQYF. CDR3 DNA sequence: TGTGCCAGCAGCCAAGATGTTCGGCAGGGGGCTTCCGGGGAGCAGTACTTC.

This chain uses TRBV7-6 with TRBJ2-7; 9 bases are a match to TRBD2. The CDR3 has 14 residues. The V gene end was trimmed by 3 bases and the J gene end by 2 bases; junction bases not matched to a gene: 2. The germline V gene encodes CDR1 SGHVS and CDR2 FNYEAQ. CDR3 in DNA: TGTGCCAGCAGCTTGACTAGCGGACCCTACGAGCAGTACTTC. Translation gives CASSLTSGPYEQYF. Complete variable domain (other parts from reference TRBV7-6 and TRBJ2-7): GAGVSQSPRYKVTKRGQDVALRCDPISGHVSLYWYRQALGQGPEFLTYFNYEAQQDKSGLPNDRFSAERPEGSISTLTIQRTEQRDSAMYRCASSLTSGPYEQYFGPGTRLTVT.

V usage is TRBV28 and J usage is TRBJ1-2; maybe TRBD1 (5 bases). The CDR3 length is 14 residues. Trimming pared 4 bases from V and 8 bases from J, leaving 17 bases between. CDR1 and CDR2 from the germline V gene are MDHEN and SYDVKM. In nucleotides, the CDR3 is TGTGCCAGCAGTTCCCGGGGACGTCCGGGGGGCTACACCTTC. This gives the protein CASSSRGRPGGYTF.

The chain has TRBV7-2 and TRBJ1-1; 7 bases are a match to TRBD1. The CDR3 loop spans 13 amino acids. The germline V gene encodes CDR1 SGHTA and CDR2 FQGNSA. Trimming cost V 8 bases and J 4 bases; bases outside gene matches: 7. CDR3 nucleotide sequence: TGTGCCAGCCTACCAGGGGGTAGCACTGAAGCTTTCTTT. This sequence encodes CASLPGGSTEAFF.

The rearrangement joins TRBV14 to TRBJ1-1; D is uncertain. Trimming took off 0 bases at V and 4 bases at J, with 9 bases between the two ends. CDR1 and CDR2 (germline): SGHDN, FVKESK. The CDR3 is 14 residues long. CDR3 coding DNA: TGTGCCAGCAGCCAAGAGTCATATGGCACTGAAGCTTTCTTT. It specifies CASSQESYGTEAFF.

V usage is TRBV11-3 and J usage is TRBJ2-1; 7 positions match TRBD2. CDR1 and CDR2 (germline): SGHNT, YENEEA. This CDR3 is built from 17 residues. The J segment lost 1 base and the V segment lost 0 bases, leaving 6 bases of the junction unmatched. The CDR3 sequence: CASSLDGPGGSYNEQFF. The DNA of the CDR3 is TGTGCCAGCAGCTTAGATGGACCCGGGGGGTCCTACAATGAGCAGTTCTTC.

The chain has TRBV2 and TRBJ2-7; D is unclear. CDR3 length: 13 residues. V was cut by 7 bases and J by 5 bases, with 15 bases left in between. Germline V gene sequence: CDR1 SNHLY, CDR2 FYNNEI. CDR3 protein: CASTRRRFNEQYF. CDR3 bases: TGTGCCAGCACCAGAAGACGCTTTAACGAGCAGTACTTC.

Worth noting for this clone: The sample carries other DNA sequences with the same CDR3. The V gene is TRBV29-1, the J gene TRBJ2-5, with 8 bases matching TRBD1. The CDR3 consists of 11 residues. Germline-derived CDR1 and CDR2 are SQVTM and ANQGSEA. V shed 6 bases and J 5 bases; nucleotides not matched to a gene: 2. Written as DNA, the CDR3 is TGCAGCGTGGACAGGGCCGAGACCCAGTACTTC. This sequence encodes CSVDRAETQYF.

Turning to this clone: This sample includes further DNA sequences coding for the same CDR3. The V gene is TRBV7-9, the J gene TRBJ2-1; no firm D call. CDR1 is SEHNR, CDR2 FQNEAQ, per germline (reference sequence). V shed 3 bases and J shed 2 bases, with 5 bases lying between them. The CDR3 is made up of 13 amino acids. The CDR3 region is CASSLGTYNEQFF. In DNA form, the CDR3 reads TGTGCCAGCAGCTTGGGGACCTACAATGAGCAGTTCTTC.

This CDR3 reads CAISTGREPQHF. DNA of the CDR3: TGTGCCATCAGTACAGGGCGTGAGCCCCAGCATTTT. V gene TRBV10-3 combines with J gene TRBJ1-5; D possibly corresponds to TRBD1 (6 bases). V lost 5 bases and J lost 8, with 10 bases in between. This CDR3 has 12 residues. Germline V lookup: CDR1 ENHRY, CDR2 SYGVKD.

This clone was found once. The V and J genes are TRBV7-7 and TRBJ2-2; D remains ambiguous. The ends were cut back, 2 bases at V and 4 bases at J, with 5 bases in the middle. Germline V gene sequence: CDR1 SSHAT, CDR2 FNYEAQ (reference sequence). The CDR3 length is 13 residues. The CDR3, as DNA: TGTGCCAGCAGCTTAACCGTCACCGGGGAGCTGTTTTTT. Translated: CASSLTVTGELFF.

This chain links TRBV5-1 with TRBJ2-5; D gene uncertain. Germline V gene lookup returns CDR1 SGHRS and CDR2 YFSETQ. CDR3 size: 13 residues. Trimming left V 7 bases short and J 4 bases short, with 14 bases between. DNA for the CDR3: TGCGCCAGCCATTCCCTTCCCCCAGAGACCCAGTACTTC. It is translated as CASHSLPPETQYF.

Concerning this clone itself: At the DNA level, this CDR3 is encoded by other sequences in the same sample as well. The rearrangement links TRBV27 to TRBJ1-2; a possible D gene is TRBD1 (5 bases). From germline, CDR1 is MNHEY and CDR2 SMNVEV (reference sequence). This CDR3 region has 15 residues. Trimming stripped 2 bases from V and 2 bases from J, with 12 bases between. CDR3 protein: CASSLRRGGNYGYTF. Written as DNA, the CDR3 is TGTGCCAGCAGTTTAAGGAGGGGAGGGAACTATGGCTACACCTTC.

This chain joins TRBV18 and TRBJ2-6; 10 bases agree with TRBD1. Per germline, CDR1 KGHSH and CDR2 LQKENI. V dropped 0 bases and J dropped 0; count of bases not matched to a gene: 2. The CDR3 loop spans 18 amino acids. For the CDR3, the DNA is TGTGCCAGCTCACCACCTGGACAGGGGGGCTCTGGGGCCAACGTCCTGACTTTC. Amino acid sequence: CASSPPGQGGSGANVLTF.

J is TRBJ1-2 and V is TRBV14, with a weak D call TRBD1 (5 bases). V lost 0 bases to trimming and J lost 4 bases, with 18 bases between them. This CDR3 has 17 residues. Germline V gives CDR1 SGHDN, CDR2 FVKESK. The CDR3 protein is CASSQDLSWGVPYGYTF. The CDR3 region has the DNA TGTGCCAGCAGCCAAGATTTATCTTGGGGGGTTCCCTATGGCTACACCTTC. Using reference TRBV14 and TRBJ1-2 for the parts outside the CDR3, the full variable domain is EAGVTQFPSHSVIEKGQTVTLRCDPISGHDNLYWYRRVMGKEIKFLLHFVKESKQDESGMPNNRFLAERTGGTYSTLKVQPAELEDSGVYFCASSQDLSWGVPYGYTFGSGTRLTVV.

This chain connects TRBV5-4 to TRBJ1-1, with TRBD1 as a possible D gene (5 bases). The germline V and J ends were trimmed by 4 bases and 4 bases, with 17 bases remaining between them. This CDR3 is built from 15 residues. The germline CDR1 and CDR2 sequences are SGHNT and YYREEE (reference sequence). The CDR3 region has the DNA TGTGCCAGCAGCCCGGGCGGGACGGTAGGCACTGAAGCTTTCTTT. Translating it yields CASSPGGTVGTEAFF. The whole variable domain, remainder taken from reference TRBV5-4 and TRBJ1-1, is ETGVTQSPTHLIKTRGQQVTLRCSSQSGHNTVSWYQQALGQGPQFIFQYYREEENGRGNFPPRFSGLQFPNYSSELNVNALELDDSALYLCASSPGGTVGTEAFFGQGTRLTVV.

The V call is TRBV5-1, the J call TRBJ2-3; TRBD1 is a possible D gene (5 bases). This CDR3 comprises 12 residues. CDR1 and CDR2 (germline): SGHRS, YFSETQ. Trimming stripped 3 bases from V and 8 bases from J, with 10 bases between. The DNA of the CDR3 is TGCGCCAGCAGCTCTGACCAGGGTACGCAGTATTTT. This gives the protein CASSSDQGTQYF.

This clone was detected only once. The V call is TRBV7-2, the J call TRBJ2-7; no clear D gene. V gave up 3 bases and J gave up 6 bases, with 15 bases separating them. This CDR3 comprises 14 residues. Germline V gives CDR1 SGHTA, CDR2 FQGNSA. The CDR3, as DNA: TGTGCCAGCAGCTTGTTCCCGGTTCCTGGCGAGCAGTACTTC. This encodes CASSLFPVPGEQYF.

The chain is built from TRBV7-2 and TRBJ2-1; TRBD2 agrees at 8 bases. Looked up from germline, CDR1 is SGHTA and CDR2 is FQGNSA. The CDR3 has 15 amino acids. The V segment lost 5 bases and the J segment 4 bases; nucleotides outside the gene matches: 7. DNA for the CDR3: TGTGCCAGCAGCGTAACTAGCGGCCTTTACAATGAGCAGTTCTTC. Translation gives CASSVTSGLYNEQFF. Combining the CDR3 with reference TRBV7-2 and TRBJ2-1 gives the whole variable domain GAGVSQSPSNKVTEKGKDVELRCDPISGHTALYWYRQSLGQGLEFLIYFQGNSAPDKSGLPSDRFSAERTGGSVSTLTIQRTQQEDSAVYLCASSVTSGLYNEQFFGPGTRLTVL.

To note about this clone: At the DNA level, this CDR3 is encoded by other sequences in the same sample as well. This chain connects TRBV6-5 to TRBJ2-3; 9 nucleotides agree with TRBD1. Trimming removed 4 bases from V and 1 base from J; junction bases left unmatched: 0. Germline assignment: CDR1 MNHEY and CDR2 SVGAGI. This CDR3 has 14 amino acids. DNA of the CDR3: TGTGCCAGCAGTTGGGACAGGGGCACAGATACGCAGTATTTT. As protein: CASSWDRGTDTQYF.

V gene TRBV19 combines with J gene TRBJ2-1; 7 nucleotides line up with TRBD1. There are 16 residues in the CDR3. From germline, CDR1 is LNHDA and CDR2 SQIVND (reference sequence). Trimming at V came to 5 bases and at J to 5 bases, leaving 12 bases not matched to a gene. As DNA, the CDR3 is TGTGCCAGTAGTGTCCTAGGGACAGCCTTGGACAATGAGCAGTTCTTC. Protein sequence: CASSVLGTALDNEQFF.

On this clone: One end of the junction does not line up with germline, which may come from a read error. This sample includes further DNA sequences coding for the same CDR3. The chain is built from TRBV7-7 and TRBJ2-1, with TRBD2 matching 9 bases. From germline, CDR1 is SSHAT and CDR2 FNYEAQ (reference sequence). The CDR3 length is 14 residues. CDR3 DNA sequence: TGTGCCAGCAGCATGGGACTAGCTAACAATGAGCAATTCTTC. This sequence encodes CASSMGLANNEQFF.